What follows describes a single TCR beta chain. Its cognate antigen is unknown. Trimming took 2 bases from V and 4 from J; bases not matched to a gene: 11. This CDR3 spans 17 amino acids. The germline V gene has CDR1 SGHNT and CDR2 YYREEE (reference sequence). One entry per CDR3 protein, called by TCRdb with MiXCR from the multiplex PCR reads. The table shows 60,000 to 75,000 distinct CDR3 sequences, with 57% occurring only once. The sample comes from a study of breast tumors, draining lymph nodes, adjacent tissues. General study results and limits: The lymph node origin of tumor T cells was framed as consistent with a hypothesis, not demonstrated. Tumors had less TCR diversity than lymph nodes, more than nontumor tissue.

Sequenced input: breast tumor tissue. The J gene is TRBJ2-5, the V gene TRBV5-4; 10 bases agree with TRBD1. The receptor's source is a female donor with breast cancer. Some clones in this sample may be carry-over from other donors' samples. The DNA for the CDR3 is TGTGCCAGCAGCTTAATGGGACAGGGGTTCGACGTAGAGACCCAGTACTTC. As protein: CASSLMGQGFDVETQYF.